This T cell receptor (beta chain) was obtained from a study of cytomegalovirus exposure and HLA in healthy donors (dated by TCRdb to the late 2010s). A note on the overall study: An earlier analysis of some 600 of the donors reported approximately 280 Gb of sequence data and 117 million unique TCR beta sequences obtained from about 179 million T cells. HLA typing included class I and class II loci at four-digit resolution. The study aimed to test whether signatures of past pathogen exposure could be identified by cataloging public T cell receptors. In a later genetic analysis, genome-wide SNP genotypes for about 65% of the roughly 700 donors were used, and that subset was treated as a discovery cohort. Of the approximately 370 genotyped donors, 75% to 85% were placed in the genetic ancestry cluster associated with self-reported Caucasian donors. All discovery cohort repertoires had been generated on a single sequencing platform. The later analysis used no new phenotypic data to find candidate immune exposures, relying instead on TCR beta sequences and their occurrence across donors. Donor age, sex, ethnicity and CMV serostatus were compiled together with the repertoire data. To predict cytomegalovirus infection status, the study combined high-throughput TCR immunosequencing, statistical association of individual TCRs with disease status, and machine learning. The number of typed donors differed by locus: 629-630 for A, B, C, DRB1 and DQB1; approximately 520 for DQA1; approximately 600 for DPA1; and roughly 490 for DPB1. Among under 450 genotyped donors of the cohort, an average of 235,054 unique TCR beta nucleotide sequences were sequenced per donor, around 20% of them non-productive. The study used immunosequencing to profile the T cell repertoires of 600 to 850 subjects and linked those repertoires to cytomegalovirus serostatus. An early release that covered about 600 HLA-typed donors contained approximately 300 gigabases of sequencing data and roughly 84 million unique TCR sequences. To study patterns of TCR occurrence, a later analysis re-analyzed previously published TCR beta repertoires from around 700 donors and added high-resolution HLA genotyping. In addition to the first cohort of approximately 670 subjects, a separate validation cohort of about 120 different subjects was used. Five DR-DQ haplotypes were handled as single units for association and clustering, since linkage in the cohort was strong. To decide whether each TCR beta V gene segment behaved as functional or pseudogenic, an earlier analysis of fewer than 750 of the donors relied on high-throughput TCR beta sequencing.

After removal of 0 bases from V and 4 bases from J, the junction retains 13 bases not matched to a gene. CDR1 and CDR2 (LGHNA, YSLEER) derive from the germline V gene. The CDR3 numbers 19 residues from cysteine through phenylalanine. CDR3 DNA only is kept here, 57 bases in frame from base 1. Points on this clone: It has no known antigen specificity. The input lacks base qualities; no much larger clone sits a single base away.

Overall study results and their limits: In a later genetic analysis, fewer N-insertions in productive TCRs were reported among donors in an Asian-associated ancestry cluster than the approximately 670-donor mean. In a later analysis, the rate of TCR association differed among HLA loci, with DRB1 alleles having the most associated TCRs and HLA-C alleles having the fewest. It was suggested by the authors that the approach could potentially be generalized to other disease states and immunological phenotypes. In vitro tests confirmed that a few of the cytomegalovirus-associated TCR beta chains recognize cytomegalovirus antigens. Compared with equally common non-associated chains, HLA-associated TCR beta chains in a later analysis were more clonally expanded and had lower generation probabilities. The cohort was sequenced for TCR beta chains only, and without alpha or paired-chain data the features that could be detected were limited. A further reported finding was that TCR beta sequences accurately predicted the HLA-A and HLA-B alleles for most subjects in the first cohort. In a later analysis, some 17,000 TCR beta sequences were associated with specific HLA alleles at a false discovery rate of 0.05. In a later analysis, most CMV-associated TCR beta chains were found to appear HLA-restricted, with HLA associations seemingly driven largely by CMV exposure. A total of about 150 TCR beta chains were listed by the study as associated with cytomegalovirus. In a later genetic analysis, a missense DCLRE1C variant was associated with V-gene and J-gene trimming of TCR beta chains, and the association was replicated in an independent cohort. In both the original and validation cohorts, the classifier was reported to diagnose cytomegalovirus status with high specificity and sensitivity. The presence/absence analyses assumed that sequencing depth was roughly uniform across donors, and that assumption may not be true. Broadly in line with IMGT annotations, most TCR beta V segments showed up in productive rearrangements about 90% or about 30% of the time in an earlier analysis of approximately 640 of the donors. Correlated functional status among segregating V segments might be attributable to linkage disequilibrium, but an unknown experimental factor could not be ruled out. A cluster of highly shared sequence variants was judged likely to be a technical artifact of the sequencing pipeline. Because counts were too low, more than 15 rarely observed V segments, including chromosome 9 orphons, were left out of the earlier analysis of about 620 of the donors. Most TCR sequences were seen in very few donors, while some public TCRs were found in many individuals. Because the 87-base-pair reads could not distinguish some IMGT-functional V segments, including TRBV6-2 and TRBV6-3, those segments were excluded. Assigning TCR associations to individual alleles was difficult when HLA alleles, especially DR and DQ, strongly co-occurred. The only immune exposure information available for the cohort was CMV serostatus. Because HLA typing was unavailable for some donors at each locus, only the typed subset was used in association tests. A later analysis reported that several top co-occurrence clusters appeared linked to parvovirus B19, influenza, CMV and Epstein-Barr virus.

The library relied on the immunoSEQ multiplex PCR assay. For the multiplex PCR, a mixture combining 60 forward primers for TCR Vbeta segments and 13 reverse primers for TCR Jbeta segments was used. Amplification of the CDR3 region of rearranged TCR beta genes was performed with a multiplex PCR assay on genomic DNA. Amplified TCR beta libraries were sequenced as 87-base-pair reads on the Illumina HiSeq System. The source study handled its data this way. A later analysis counted tens of millions of unique TCR beta chains across the 666 repertoires, and roughly 11 million of these chains were shared by at least two donors. To remove PCR and sequencing errors, raw reads were error-corrected and collapsed into unique sequences using a nearest-neighbor algorithm that merged closely related sequences. CDR3 sequences were aligned to IMGT reference sequences to assign V, D and J gene segments. For a sequence to be retained, a match of at least six nucleotides to both a V gene segment and a J gene segment was required. Rearrangements were called productive when the CDR3 lacked stop codons and stayed in frame with V and J; all others were non-productive. Following IMGT convention, CDR3 was defined as the stretch from the second conserved V-encoded cysteine to the conserved J-encoded phenylalanine. The earlier analysis of 587 of the donors excluded sequences that lacked an unambiguous match to a single V gene segment. An earlier analysis of under 750 of the donors called V segments functional above 56.7% productive rearrangements and segregating when the between-donor standard deviation exceeded 5%. To diagnose cytomegalovirus status from the catalog of TCR beta chain sequences, a statistical classification framework was built. A later analysis assigned V and J genes by comparing TCR nucleotide sequences with IMGT/GENE-DB human TR gene sequences. In a later analysis, CDR3 sequences and most-parsimonious VDJ recombination scenarios were assigned using the TCRdist pipeline. In a later analysis, each TCR beta chain was defined by its CDR3 amino acid sequence together with its V-gene family, and reads lacking a unique V-gene family were excluded. As a way to deal with suspected cross-contamination and a sequencing artifact, a later analysis dropped hundreds of nucleotide sequences that were highly shared and had low generation probability. In a later analysis, a clonal expansion index was calculated for each public chain from normalized within-repertoire ranks of inferred template counts. A later analysis computed generation probabilities with a VDJ recombination model fitted to out-of-frame rearrangements, and checked the results against IGoR. Hypergeometric tests were used in a later analysis to score TCR-TCR, TCR-HLA and TCR-CMV co-occurrence, with a repertoire-size bias correction applied to the TCR pairs. In a later analysis, false discovery rates were estimated by permuting HLA or CMV assignments 20 times. In a later analysis, co-occurring TCRs were grouped using DBSCAN, and TCRdist sequence similarity was added for clustering within HLA-allele-positive subsets. Co-occurrence clustering excluded repertoires with fewer than 30,000 or more than 120,000 public chains, plus five with anomalous nucleotide sharing. TCRdb provides this immuneACCESS table in a form limited to in-frame rearrangements. Some clones are lacking; in checked studies, under half of them reflect an unresolved V gene, and why the rest are absent is not known. Clonal size and the V and J genes are those of that table, whereas D and trimming came from the DNA. The sample contains a few hundred thousand clones, about 89% of them found a single time. The ten largest clones add up to 1% of the sample.

The cohort was made up of about 610 healthy bone marrow donors. At the time of sampling, all cohort members were nominally healthy, though unrecorded immune exposures were likely present. The donor tested CMV seronegative and was one of the 352 seronegative cohort members. Each donor provided a peripheral blood sample, and peripheral blood mononuclear cells were used for TCR beta sequencing. Genomic DNA was extracted from the blood cell samples with the Qiagen DNeasy Blood Extraction Kit. The chain employs TRBV4-3 and TRBJ2-1; the junction holds 9 bases that match TRBD2. The sequencing sample was made of PBMCs. The TCR comes from a woman aged 18-29 years in good health and CMV-seronegative. The DNA sequence is given as TGCGCCAGCAGCCAAGAATCGTCTAGCGGGGTCGTGTTTTACAATGAGCAGTTCTTC. Its protein reads: CASSQESSSGVVFYNEQFF.